Listed here is a single T cell receptor beta chain. These data belong to a study of identifying expanded T cells in peripheral blood. Repertoires were generated with immunoSEQ multiplex PCR, while TCRdb's copy carries only in-frame clones and drops some. The profile covers tens of thousands of clones, with about four fifths appearing a single time and roughly a fifth taken by the ten largest. CDR1 is LNHDA, CDR2 SQIVND, per germline (reference sequence). Trimming removed 9 bases from V and 0 bases from J, with 15 bases in between. This CDR3 spans 15 amino acids. This chain connects TRBV19 to TRBJ1-5; D perhaps matches TRBD1 (5 bases). The sequencing input was blood. This receptor was obtained from a person aged 18 to 75 in good health. The CDR3 nucleotides read TGTGCCAGCAGGGACGGCGCCTATAGCAATCAGCCCCAGCATTTT. Its translation: CASRDGAYSNQPQHF.